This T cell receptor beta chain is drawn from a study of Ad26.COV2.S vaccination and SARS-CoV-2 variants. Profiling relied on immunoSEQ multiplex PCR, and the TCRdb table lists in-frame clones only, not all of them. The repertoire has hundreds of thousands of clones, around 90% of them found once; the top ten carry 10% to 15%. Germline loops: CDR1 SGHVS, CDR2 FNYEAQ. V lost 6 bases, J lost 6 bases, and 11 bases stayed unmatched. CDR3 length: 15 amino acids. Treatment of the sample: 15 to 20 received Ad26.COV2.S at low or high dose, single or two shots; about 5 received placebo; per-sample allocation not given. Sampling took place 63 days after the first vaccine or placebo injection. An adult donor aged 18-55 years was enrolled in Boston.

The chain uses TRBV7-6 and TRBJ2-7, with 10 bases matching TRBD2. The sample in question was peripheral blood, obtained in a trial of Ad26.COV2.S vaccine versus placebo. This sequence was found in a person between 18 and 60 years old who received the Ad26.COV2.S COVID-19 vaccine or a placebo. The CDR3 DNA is TGTGCCAGCAGTCCCGGTATAGCGGGAGGTGGCGAGCAGTACTTC. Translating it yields CASSPGIAGGGEQYF.